This T cell receptor beta chain was obtained from a study of CD8 T cells in ankylosing spondylitis. Whole-study results and caveats: One TCR beta motif, made up of fewer than 10 highly homologous variants, appeared characteristic of ankylosing spondylitis blood.

In its sample, this clonotype was seen once. Its target is not known. TCRdb redid the calling of the 5' RACE reads with MiXCR, one entry per CDR3 protein. The sample gives about 250,000 distinct CDR3 sequences, roughly 32% of which show up once; roughly 4% is in the top ten. J gave up 6 bases and V 5 bases, and 14 bases lay outside the gene matches. There are 16 residues in the CDR3. The V gene's germline CDR1 is MDHEN and CDR2 SYDVKM. The TCR was taken from a male donor with ankylosing spondylitis or in good health (not recorded which). V usage is TRBV28 and J usage is TRBJ1-2, with TRBD1 matching 8 bases. Sequenced: blood, either unsorted or a sorted T cell fraction (not recorded which). The CDR3 DNA is TGTGCCAGCAGTCGAACCGCGGCAGGGGGCACGGATGGCTACACCTTC. It specifies CASSRTAAGGTDGYTF.